This T cell receptor (beta chain) originates from a study of CD8 T cells in Susac syndrome. The authors reverse transcribed roughly 0.5 to 1 ug RNA with random hexamers. MiXCR, applied by TCRdb to the immunoSEQ multiplex PCR reads, yields one record per CDR3 protein. This table holds 150,000 to 200,000 distinct CDR3 sequences, approximately 92% found once. Germline V gene lookup returns CDR1 LGHDT and CDR2 YNNKEL (reference sequence). The CDR3 runs 15 residues. The V gene end was trimmed by 0 bases and the J gene end by 8 bases; junction bases not matched to a gene: 9. The sequence came from a human donor in good health. The specimen sequenced was CD4+ T cells from PBMCs. The chain employs TRBV3-1 and TRBJ1-2; 7 bases map to TRBD1. This CDR3 is CASSQDGVDRRGYTF. In DNA form, the CDR3 reads TGTGCCAGCAGCCAAGATGGGGTGGACAGGCGGGGCTACACCTTC.